Below, 2 T cell receptor beta chains from the same sample are listed, as sequenced in a study of T-cell reconstitution after alpha-beta-depleted transplantation in children. During its preparation, the TCRbeta library received unique molecular identifiers. Each CDR3 protein is one row after TCRdb ran MiXCR on the PCR reads. The sample contains hundreds of thousands of distinct CDR3 sequences, 10% of which appear only once. The specimen comprised PBMCs, sampled before TCRalphabeta/CD19-depleted stem cell transplant. Source of these receptors: a boy less than two years old with acute myeloid leukemia, due to receive a stem cell transplant.

This clonotype has only a few counts. This chain connects TRBV6-2 or TRBV6-3 to TRBJ2-3; TRBD2 might be the D (6 bases). This CDR3 contains 13 residues. Germline CDR1 MNHEY, CDR2 SVGEGT. Trimming stripped 8 bases from V and 0 bases from J, with 9 bases between. In DNA, the CDR3 is TGTGCCAGCGGAGGGGCTAGCACAGATACGCAGTATTTT. This encodes CASGGASTDTQYF.

The sample holds many counts of this clonotype. The CDR3 bases are TGTGCCAGCAGTTACCGTCCGGGACTAGCGCGCTCCTACGAGCAGTACTTC. Encoded protein: CASSYRPGLARSYEQYF. V is TRBV6-5 and J is TRBJ2-7, with 10 nucleotides matching TRBD2. This CDR3 region has 17 residues. The germline gives CDR1 MNHEY, CDR2 SVGAGI. V lost 2 bases to trimming and J lost 0 bases; unmatched junction nucleotides: 7.